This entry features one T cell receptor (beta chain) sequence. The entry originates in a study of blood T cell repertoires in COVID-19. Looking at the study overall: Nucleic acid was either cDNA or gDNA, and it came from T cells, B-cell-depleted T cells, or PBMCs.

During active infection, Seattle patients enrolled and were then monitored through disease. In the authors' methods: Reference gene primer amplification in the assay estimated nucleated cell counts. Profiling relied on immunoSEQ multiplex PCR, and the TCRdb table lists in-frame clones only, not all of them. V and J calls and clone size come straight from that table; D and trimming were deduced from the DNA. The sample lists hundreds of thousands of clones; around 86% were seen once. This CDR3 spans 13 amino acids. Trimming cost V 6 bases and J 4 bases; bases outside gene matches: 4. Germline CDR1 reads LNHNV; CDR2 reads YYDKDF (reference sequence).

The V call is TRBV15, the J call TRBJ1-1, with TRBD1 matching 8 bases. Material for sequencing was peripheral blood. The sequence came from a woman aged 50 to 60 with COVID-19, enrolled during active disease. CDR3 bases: TGTGCCACCAGATACAGGGGGGGCACTGAAGCTTTCTTT. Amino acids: CATRYRGGTEAFF.